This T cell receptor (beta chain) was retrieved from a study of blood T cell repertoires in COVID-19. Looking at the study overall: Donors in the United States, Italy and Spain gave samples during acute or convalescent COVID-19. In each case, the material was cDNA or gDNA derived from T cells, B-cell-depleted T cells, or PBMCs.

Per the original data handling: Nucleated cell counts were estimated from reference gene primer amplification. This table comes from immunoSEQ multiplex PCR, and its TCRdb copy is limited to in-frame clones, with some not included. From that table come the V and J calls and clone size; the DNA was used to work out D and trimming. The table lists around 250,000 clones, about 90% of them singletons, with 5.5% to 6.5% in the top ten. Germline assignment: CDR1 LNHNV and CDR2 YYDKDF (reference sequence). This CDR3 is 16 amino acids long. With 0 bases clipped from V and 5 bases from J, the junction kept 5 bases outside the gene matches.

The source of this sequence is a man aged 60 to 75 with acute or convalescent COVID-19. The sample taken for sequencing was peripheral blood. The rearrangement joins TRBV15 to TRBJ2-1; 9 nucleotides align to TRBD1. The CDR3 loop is CATSREGQGVHNEQFF. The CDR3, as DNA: TGTGCCACCAGCAGAGAGGGACAGGGTGTCCACAATGAGCAGTTCTTC.